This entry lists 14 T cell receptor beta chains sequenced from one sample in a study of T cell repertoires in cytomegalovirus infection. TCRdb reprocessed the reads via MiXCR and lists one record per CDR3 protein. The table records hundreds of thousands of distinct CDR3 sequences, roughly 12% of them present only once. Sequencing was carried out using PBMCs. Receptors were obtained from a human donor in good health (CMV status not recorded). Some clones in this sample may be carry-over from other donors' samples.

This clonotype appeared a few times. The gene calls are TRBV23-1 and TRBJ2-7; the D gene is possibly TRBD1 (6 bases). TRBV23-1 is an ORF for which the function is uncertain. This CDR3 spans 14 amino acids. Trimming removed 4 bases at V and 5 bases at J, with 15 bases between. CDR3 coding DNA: TGCGCCAGCAGTCCGGGGCCAGGGGAAGACGAGCAGTACTTC. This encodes CASSPGPGEDEQYF.

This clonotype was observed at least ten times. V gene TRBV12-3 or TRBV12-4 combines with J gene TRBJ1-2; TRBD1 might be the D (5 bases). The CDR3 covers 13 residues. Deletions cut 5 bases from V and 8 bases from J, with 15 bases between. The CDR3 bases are TGTGCCAGCAGTCTTAAACGGACAAGCGGCTACACCTTC. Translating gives CASSLKRTSGYTF.

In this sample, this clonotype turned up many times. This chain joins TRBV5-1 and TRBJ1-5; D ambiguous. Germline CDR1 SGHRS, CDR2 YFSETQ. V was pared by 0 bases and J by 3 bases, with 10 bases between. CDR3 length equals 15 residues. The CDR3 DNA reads TGCGCCAGCAGCTTGGGAGAGGGTGCCAATCAGCCCCAGCATTTT. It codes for CASSLGEGANQPQHF.

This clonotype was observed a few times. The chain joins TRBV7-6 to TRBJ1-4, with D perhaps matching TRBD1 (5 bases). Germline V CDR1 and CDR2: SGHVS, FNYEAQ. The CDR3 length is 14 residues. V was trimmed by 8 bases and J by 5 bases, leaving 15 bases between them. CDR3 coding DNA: TGTGCCAGCGCCCGGGACGTAGGAAATGAAAAACTGTTTTTT. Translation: CASARDVGNEKLFF.

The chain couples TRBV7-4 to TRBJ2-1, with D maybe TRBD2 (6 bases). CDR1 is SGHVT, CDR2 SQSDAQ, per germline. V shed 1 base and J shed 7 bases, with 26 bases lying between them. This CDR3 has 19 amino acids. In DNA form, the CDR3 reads TGTGCCAGCAGCTTAGGAATGAGGCTCGGGGTTGGTAGCGGAAATGAGCAGTTCTTC. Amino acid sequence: CASSLGMRLGVGSGNEQFF. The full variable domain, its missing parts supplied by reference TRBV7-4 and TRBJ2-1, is GAGVSQSPRYKVAKRGRDVALRCDSISGHVTLYWYRQTLGQGSEVLTYSQSDAQRDKSGRPSGRFSAERPERSVSTLKIQRTEQGDSAVYLCASSLGMRLGVGSGNEQFFGPGTRLTVL.

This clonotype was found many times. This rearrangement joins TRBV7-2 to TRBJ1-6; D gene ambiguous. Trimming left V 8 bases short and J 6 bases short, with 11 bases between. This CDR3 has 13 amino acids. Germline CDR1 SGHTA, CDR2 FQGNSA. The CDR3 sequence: CASAVMGNSPLHF. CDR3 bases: TGTGCCAGCGCAGTTATGGGTAATTCACCCCTCCACTTT.

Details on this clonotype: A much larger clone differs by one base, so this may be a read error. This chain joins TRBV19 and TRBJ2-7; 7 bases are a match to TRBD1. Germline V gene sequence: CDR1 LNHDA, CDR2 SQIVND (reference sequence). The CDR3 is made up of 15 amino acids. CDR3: CASSIGTGQPYKQYF. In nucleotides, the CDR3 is TGTGCCAGTAGTATAGGGACAGGTCAACCCTACAAGCAGTACTTC.

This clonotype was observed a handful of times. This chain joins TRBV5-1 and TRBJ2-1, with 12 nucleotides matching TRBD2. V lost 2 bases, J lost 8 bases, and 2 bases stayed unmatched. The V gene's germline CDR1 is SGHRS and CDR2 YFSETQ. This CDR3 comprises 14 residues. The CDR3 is CASSFLAGGDEQFF. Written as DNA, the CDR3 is TGCGCCAGCAGCTTTCTAGCGGGGGGGGATGAGCAGTTCTTC.

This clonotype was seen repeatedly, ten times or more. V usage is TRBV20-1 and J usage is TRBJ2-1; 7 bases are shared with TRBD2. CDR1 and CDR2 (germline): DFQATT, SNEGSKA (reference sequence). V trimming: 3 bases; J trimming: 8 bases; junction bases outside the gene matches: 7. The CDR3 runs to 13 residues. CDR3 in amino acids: CSASGLAGDEQFF. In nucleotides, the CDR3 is TGCAGTGCTAGTGGACTTGCGGGAGATGAGCAGTTCTTC.

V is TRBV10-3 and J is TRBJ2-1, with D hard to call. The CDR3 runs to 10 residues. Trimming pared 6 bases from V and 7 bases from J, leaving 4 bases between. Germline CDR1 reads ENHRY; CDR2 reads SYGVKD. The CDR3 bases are TGTGCCATCAGGTGGAATGAGCAGTTCTTC. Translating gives CAIRWNEQFF.

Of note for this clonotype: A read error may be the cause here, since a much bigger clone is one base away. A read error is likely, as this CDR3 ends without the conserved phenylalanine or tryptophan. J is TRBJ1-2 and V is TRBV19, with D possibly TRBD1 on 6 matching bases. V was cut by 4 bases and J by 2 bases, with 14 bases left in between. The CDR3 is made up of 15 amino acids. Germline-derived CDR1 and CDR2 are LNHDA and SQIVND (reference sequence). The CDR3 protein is CASSTAGAYNYGYTS. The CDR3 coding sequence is TGTGCCAGTAGTACCGCAGGGGCCTACAACTATGGCTACACCTCC.

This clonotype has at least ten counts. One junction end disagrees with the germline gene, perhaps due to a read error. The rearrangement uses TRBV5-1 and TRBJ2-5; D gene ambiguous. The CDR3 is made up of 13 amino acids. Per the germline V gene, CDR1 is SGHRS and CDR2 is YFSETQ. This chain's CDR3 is CASSLVLQETQYF. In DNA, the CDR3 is TGTGCCAGCAGCTTAGTTCTCCAAGAGACCCAGTACTTC.

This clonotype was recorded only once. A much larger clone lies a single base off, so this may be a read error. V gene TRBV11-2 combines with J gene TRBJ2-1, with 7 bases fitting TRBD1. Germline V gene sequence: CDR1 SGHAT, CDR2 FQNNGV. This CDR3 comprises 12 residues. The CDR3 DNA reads TGTGCCGGCAGCGACAGGGATTGGGGACAGTTCTTC. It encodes CAGSDRDWGQFF.

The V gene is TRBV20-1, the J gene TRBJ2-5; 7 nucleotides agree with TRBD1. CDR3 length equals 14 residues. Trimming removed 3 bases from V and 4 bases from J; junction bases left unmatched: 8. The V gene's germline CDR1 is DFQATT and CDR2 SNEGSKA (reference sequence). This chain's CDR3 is CSASLYSGGETQYF. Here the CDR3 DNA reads TGCAGTGCTAGTTTATATTCAGGGGGAGAGACCCAGTACTTC.